A single sample is the source of the 9 T cell receptor beta chains below, sequenced in a study of cytomegalovirus exposure and HLA in healthy donors. The PCR had 60 Vbeta and 13 Jbeta primers. Here immunoSEQ multiplex PCR was the method, and the copy in TCRdb shows in-frame clones only, minus some. This table lists about 210,000 clones. The sequencing sample was made of PBMCs. Receptor source: a woman aged 30 to 39 in good health and CMV-seropositive.

V and J are TRBV6-5 and TRBJ2-5; D may be TRBD1 (6 bases). V lost 6 bases, J lost 5 bases, and 13 bases lay in between. The CDR3 loop spans 13 amino acids. Germline values: CDR1 MNHEY, CDR2 SVGAGI. The CDR3 coding sequence is TGTGCCAGCAGCGAACAGGGTGTTGAGACCCAGTACTTC. Translating it yields CASSEQGVETQYF.

V gene TRBV5-1 combines with J gene TRBJ2-3; D is uncertain. Germline CDR1 is SGHRS and CDR2 is YFSETQ. V lost 0 bases to trimming and J lost 1 base, with 6 bases between them. The CDR3 consists of 14 residues. The CDR3: CASSLAPGTDTQYF. Written as DNA, the CDR3 is TGCGCCAGCAGCTTGGCCCCGGGCACAGATACGCAGTATTTT.

The rearrangement links TRBV5-1 to TRBJ2-7, with a possible D match to TRBD1 (6 bases). With 0 bases removed from V and 4 bases from J, the gap between germline ends came to 8 bases. The germline gives CDR1 SGHRS, CDR2 YFSETQ. This CDR3 has 13 amino acids. This chain's CDR3 is CASSLVQGYEQYF. The CDR3 DNA is TGCGCCAGCAGCTTGGTACAGGGTTACGAGCAGTACTTC. The variable domain in full, with the rest retrieved from reference TRBV5-1 and TRBJ2-7, is KAGVTQTPRYLIKTRGQQVTLSCSPISGHRSVSWYQQTPGQGLQFLFEYFSETQRNKGNFPGRFSGRQFSNSRSEMNVSTLELGDSALYLCASSLVQGYEQYFGPGTRLTVT.

The rearrangement uses TRBV18 and TRBJ2-3, with 9 bases that match TRBD1. CDR1 and CDR2 (germline): KGHSH, LQKENI. The CDR3 contains 18 residues. V was pared by 4 bases and J by 2 bases, with 13 bases of the junction left unmatched. The CDR3 nucleotides read TGTGCCAGCTCACTAGACCTCGGGACAGGGAGATTCACAGATACGCAGTATTTT. Its protein is CASSLDLGTGRFTDTQYF. Complete variable domain (other parts from reference TRBV18 and TRBJ2-3): NAGVMQNPRHLVRRRGQEARLRCSPMKGHSHVYWYRQLPEEGLKFMVYLQKENIIDESGMPKERFSAEFPKEGPSILRIQQVVRGDSAAYFCASSLDLGTGRFTDTQYFGPGTRLTVL.

The gene calls are TRBV7-9 and TRBJ1-4; D remains unclear. From germline, CDR1 is SEHNR and CDR2 FQNEAQ (reference sequence). V was trimmed by 2 bases and J by 0 bases, leaving 7 bases between them. This CDR3 has 15 residues. The CDR3 DNA sequence: TGTGCCAGCAGCTTATGGAGAGCAACTAATGAAAAACTGTTTTTT. It specifies CASSLWRATNEKLFF.

The genes are TRBV7-9 and TRBJ2-5, with 10 bases identical to TRBD1. The J call may be wrong; the DNA end is better matched by TRBJ2-7. The germline V gene encodes CDR1 SEHNR and CDR2 FQNEAQ (reference sequence). The CDR3 length is 15 residues. CDR3 sequence (DNA): TGTGCCAGCAGCAACGCCGGGACAGGGGTAGGCGAGCAGTACTTC. Translated: CASSNAGTGVGEQYF.

The chain carries TRBV4-1 and TRBJ2-2; tentatively, D is TRBD1 (5 bases). Per the germline V gene, CDR1 is MGHRA and CDR2 is YSYEKL. The CDR3 has 13 amino acids. V gave up 2 bases and J gave up 5 bases, with 6 bases separating them. In nucleotides, the CDR3 is TGCGCCAGCAGCCAACAGGGTACCGGGGAGCTGTTTTTT. This translates into CASSQQGTGELFF.

This chain joins TRBV19 and TRBJ2-5, with D possibly matching TRBD2 (5 bases). CDR1 LNHDA and CDR2 SQIVND come from the germline V gene (reference sequence). This CDR3 region has 15 residues. V was trimmed by 6 bases and J by 5 bases, leaving 19 bases between them. CDR3 loop: CASSPILERGETQYF. The CDR3 DNA reads as TGTGCCAGTAGCCCGATACTAGAACGAGGGGAGACCCAGTACTTC.

The chain couples TRBV27 to TRBJ2-1; 11 positions match TRBD2. The CDR3 totals 15 residues. The V gene's germline CDR1 is MNHEY and CDR2 SMNVEV (reference sequence). J was trimmed by 6 bases and V by 7 bases; bases with no gene match: 8. The CDR3, as DNA: TGTGCCAGCACCGCCGGGACTAGCGGACGCAATGAGCAGTTCTTC. It translates to CASTAGTSGRNEQFF.